A selection of T cell receptor beta chains follows, all from one sample in a study of blood T cell repertoires in COVID-19. Sequenced by immunoSEQ multiplex PCR; TCRdb stores in-frame clones only, minus some. The repertoire holds about 230,000 clones, almost 85% seen once, with approximately 5.1% in the top ten. The specimen was peripheral blood. The receptors come from a man aged 50 to 59 with COVID-19, enrolled during active disease. CDR3s include the opening cysteine and the closing phenylalanine or tryptophan. A D gene is named only where the DNA matches it firmly. Clone size is not always given. Where it is, it says once, few, many or a class for expanded clones.

J	D	V	size	DNA	CDR3
TRBJ2-1	-	TRBV5-1	-	TGCGCCAGCCATGGGACTAATGAGCAGTTCTTC	CASHGTNEQFF
TRBJ1-3	-	TRBV2	-	TGTGCCAGCATCCGACAGATTAGCTCTGGAAACACCATATATTTT	CASIRQISSGNTIYF
TRBJ2-1	-	TRBV7-8	-	TGTGCCAGCAGCCCCCCTCAAACAGGGGAGCAGTTCTTC	CASSPPQTGEQFF
TRBJ2-1	TRBD2	TRBV7-6	-	TGTGCCAGCAGAAACGCGGGGGGGATATACAATGAGCAGTTCTTC	CASRNAGGIYNEQFF
TRBJ2-3	-	TRBV11-2	-	TGTGCCAGCAGCCCCGCAGGGGCAGATACGCAGTATTTT	CASSPAGADTQYF
TRBJ1-1	-	TRBV3-1/TRBV3-2	-	TGTGCCAGCAGCCAAAGCCTCGACACGACTGAAGCTTTCTTT	CASSQSLDTTEAFF
TRBJ1-5	TRBD1	TRBV2	-	TGTGCGATTATGGGACAGGGCAACAATCAGCCCCAGCATTTT	CAIMGQGNNQPQHF
TRBJ2-2	TRBD1	TRBV5-1	once	TGCGCCAGCAGGGGTGCAGGGGGTGCCGGGGAGCTGTTTTTT	CASRGAGGAGELFF
TRBJ2-1	-	TRBV5-6	-	TGTGCCAGCAGCTTGGGGCATGAGCAGTTCTTC	CASSLGHEQFF
TRBJ2-2	TRBD1	TRBV10-3	-	TGTGCCATCAGTGACGGGACAGGGTCCACCGGGGAGCTGTTTTTT	CAISDGTGSTGELFF
TRBJ1-2	TRBD1	TRBV9	-	TGTGCCAGCAGCTTTAACAGGGGAAGCTACACCTTC	CASSFNRGSYTF
TRBJ2-7	-	TRBV6-5	-	TGTGCCAGCACGGGGTCCACCTACGAGCAGTACTTC	CASTGSTYEQYF
TRBJ2-5	TRBD1	TRBV7-6	-	TGTGCCAGCAGCTTAGTATCAGGGGGCGAGGCCAGCACCCAGTACTTC	CASSLVSGGEASTQYF
TRBJ2-5	TRBD1	TRBV7-9	-	TGTGCCAGCAGCTCGGACAGGGGGCGGTGGGAGACCCAGTACTTC	CASSSDRGRWETQYF
TRBJ2-2	TRBD1	TRBV4-2	-	TGTGCCAGCAGCCACGGGACAGATCGCACCGGGGAGCTGTTTTTT	CASSHGTDRTGELFF
TRBJ1-1	-	TRBV4-1	-	TGCGCCAGCAGCCCATCCCCCCAGGGATGGAACACTGAAGCTTTCTTT	CASSPSPQGWNTEAFF